These 29 T cell receptor beta chains came from one sample sequenced in a study of T cell responses to AZD1222 COVID-19 vaccine. Produced via immunoSEQ multiplex PCR; TCRdb's table is partial and in-frame only. In the table there are about 140,000 clones, about nine tenths of which are singletons. Sequenced here: peripheral blood, sampled 28 days after the second AZD1222 dose. Receptors originate from an adult who received the AZD1222 COVID-19 vaccine.

The chain employs TRBV18 and TRBJ2-2; 10 nucleotides align to TRBD1. CDR1 is KGHSH and CDR2 is LQKENI in the germline V gene. CDR3 length: 15 residues. The ends lost 3 bases at V and 5 bases at J; junction bases unmatched: 3. CDR3 protein: CASSPGQGQTGELFF. As DNA, the CDR3 is TGTGCCAGCTCACCGGGACAGGGGCAGACCGGGGAGCTGTTTTTT.

J is TRBJ1-4 and V is TRBV4-3; tentative D call: TRBD1 (6 bases). CDR1 LGHNA and CDR2 YSLEER come from the germline V gene. Trimming stripped 4 bases from V and 0 bases from J, with 18 bases between. The CDR3 spans 18 residues. CDR3 coding DNA: TGCGCCAGCAGCCCCGCCTGGGGGCCGATTGCAACTAATGAAAAACTGTTTTTT. This translates into CASSPAWGPIATNEKLFF.

The V and J genes are TRBV28 and TRBJ1-2; TRBD1 matches at 8 bases. The V segment lost 10 bases and the J segment 8 bases; nucleotides outside the gene matches: 18. Germline CDR1 and CDR2: MDHEN and SYDVKM. CDR3 length: 15 residues. The CDR3 bases are TGTGCCACCCTCCCCTCTGGACAGGGATTAAGCGGCTACACCTTC. Amino acid sequence: CATLPSGQGLSGYTF.

V is TRBV7-6 and J is TRBJ2-1, with 9 bases lining up with TRBD2. The CDR3 consists of 15 residues. Germline-derived CDR1 and CDR2 are SGHVS and FNYEAQ. Trimming removed 2 bases from V and 9 bases from J; junction bases left unmatched: 8. CDR3 bases: TGTGCCAGCAGCTTAAAGGCGGGAGGGCCGGGTGAGCAGTTCTTC. It is translated as CASSLKAGGPGEQFF.

This chain's CDR3 is CASSPGLGITSYEQYF. The CDR3 DNA is TGTGCCAGCAGCCCTGGACTAGGCATTACCTCCTACGAGCAGTACTTC. The chain links TRBV7-6 to TRBJ2-7, with TRBD2 matching over 7 bases. Germline values: CDR1 SGHVS, CDR2 FNYEAQ. With V trimmed by 5 bases and J by 0 bases, 10 bases remained unmatched. The CDR3 consists of 16 residues.

The chain recombines TRBV6-2 or TRBV6-3 with TRBJ2-1; D ambiguous. Germline CDR1 is MNHEY and CDR2 is SVGEGT. Trimming cost V 6 bases and J 12 bases, with 12 bases left between them. The CDR3 extends over 11 amino acids. CDR3 amino acids: CASSQSSGQFF. The CDR3 DNA reads as TGTGCCAGCAGCCAATCATCGGGGCAGTTCTTC.

The rearrangement joins TRBV7-8 to TRBJ1-2; D gene ambiguous. The germline V and J ends were trimmed by 3 bases and 6 bases, with 8 bases remaining between them. The CDR3 is made up of 12 amino acids. Germline CDR1 SGHVS, CDR2 FQNEAQ. The CDR3 here is CASSLNKDGYTF. DNA for the CDR3: TGTGCCAGCAGCTTGAATAAGGATGGCTACACCTTC.

The chain has TRBV7-9 and TRBJ1-1; D is uncertain. This CDR3 region has 11 residues. Trimming stripped 2 bases from V and 3 bases from J, with 1 base between. The germline V gene has CDR1 SEHNR and CDR2 FQNEAQ (reference sequence). The DNA of the CDR3 is TGTGCCAGCAGCTTATACACTGAAGCTTTCTTT. It translates to CASSLYTEAFF.

The chain joins TRBV6-5 to TRBJ2-2; TRBD1 agrees at 10 bases. CDR1 and CDR2 from the germline V gene are MNHEY and SVGAGI. This CDR3 is built from 15 residues. Unmatched junction bases numbered 7, after V lost 6 bases and J lost 6 bases. CDR3 DNA: TGTGCCAGCAGGAGGACAGGGGGACTGGCCGGGGAGCTGTTTTTT. Translation gives CASRRTGGLAGELFF.

This chain connects TRBV19 to TRBJ2-1, with 14 positions matching TRBD2. Germline V gene data show CDR1 as LNHDA and CDR2 as SQIVND (reference sequence). J was trimmed by 9 bases and V by 5 bases; bases with no gene match: 12. The CDR3 is made up of 17 amino acids. Here the CDR3 DNA reads TGTGCCAGTAGTCCAAAACGACTAGCGGGAGGGCTAAGTGAGCAGTTCTTC. Its protein is CASSPKRLAGGLSEQFF. Supplemented by reference TRBV19 and TRBJ2-1, the full variable domain reads DGGITQSPKYLFRKEGQNVTLSCEQNLNHDAMYWYRQDPGQGLRLIYYSQIVNDFQKGDIAEGYSVSREKKESFPLTVTSAQKNPTAFYLCASSPKRLAGGLSEQFFGPGTRLTVL.

This clone was counted between two and nine times. The chain is built from TRBV28 and TRBJ1-5; 7 bases are shared with TRBD1. The CDR3 is made up of 16 amino acids. Germline V gene lookup returns CDR1 MDHEN and CDR2 SYDVKM. Unmatched junction bases numbered 5, after V lost 1 base and J lost 2 bases. The CDR3 reads CASSLSQGIGNQPQHF. The CDR3 DNA reads TGTGCCAGCAGTTTATCACAGGGGATAGGCAATCAGCCCCAGCATTTT.

The V and J genes are TRBV28 and TRBJ2-1; perhaps TRBD1 as D (6 bases). Trimming stripped 8 bases from V and 2 bases from J, with 13 bases between. CDR3 size: 14 residues. CDR1 MDHEN and CDR2 SYDVKM come from the germline V gene. The CDR3 spells CASLSQGPYNEQFF. For the CDR3, the DNA is TGTGCCAGCCTTAGTCAGGGGCCCTACAATGAGCAGTTCTTC.

This chain links TRBV10-1 with TRBJ2-3; TRBD2 matches 8 bases. V shed 9 bases and J 4 bases; nucleotides not matched to a gene: 9. This CDR3 comprises 14 residues. In germline, CDR1 is WNHNN, CDR2 SYGVQD (reference sequence). This CDR3 is CASTSGGPPDTQYF. The CDR3 DNA is TGCGCCAGTACATCGGGGGGGCCCCCAGATACGCAGTATTTT.

The chain couples TRBV28 to TRBJ2-7, with D possibly being TRBD1 (5 bases). The CDR3 spans 13 residues. Germline V gives CDR1 MDHEN, CDR2 SYDVKM. With 7 bases removed from V and 6 bases from J, the gap between germline ends came to 16 bases. CDR3 nucleotides: TGTGCCAGCACTAATCCGGCTAGGGGCGAGCAGTACTTC. Its translation: CASTNPARGEQYF.

The chain combines TRBV5-1 with TRBJ1-2; D perhaps matches TRBD1 (6 bases). The V gene lost 10 bases and the J gene lost 2 bases, with 18 bases spanning the gap. Germline CDR1 is SGHRS and CDR2 is YFSETQ. The CDR3 runs to 14 residues. CDR3 nucleotide sequence: TGCGCCCGCCGGACGGGGGGGGCCAACTATGGCTACACCTTC. Protein product: CARRTGGANYGYTF.

The genes are TRBV7-2 and TRBJ2-1, with a possible D match to TRBD2 (6 bases). Deletions cut 8 bases from V and 15 bases from J, with 20 bases between. Looked up from germline, CDR1 is SGHTA and CDR2 is FQGNSA. The CDR3 length is 12 residues. The CDR3 DNA follows: TGTGCCAGCGGCCAGTATGGGACTTTTTCGTTCTTC. Its protein is CASGQYGTFSFF.

The chain links TRBV4-3 to TRBJ1-6; 8 positions match TRBD1. V shed 1 base, J shed 6 bases, and the junction held 8 bases outside the gene matches. Germline assignment: CDR1 LGHNA and CDR2 YSLEER. This CDR3 has 17 amino acids. This chain's CDR3 is CASSQGSQGAPNSPLHF. CDR3 nucleotide sequence: TGCGCCAGCAGCCAAGGGTCTCAGGGGGCGCCTAATTCACCCCTCCACTTT.

The J gene is TRBJ2-2, the V gene TRBV29-1; 7 nucleotides match TRBD1. Germline CDR1 and CDR2: SQVTM and ANQGSEA. J was trimmed by 0 bases and V by 6 bases; bases with no gene match: 4. The CDR3 is 14 amino acids. In nucleotides, the CDR3 is TGCAGCGTCTTTGACAGGGCGAACACCGGGGAGCTGTTTTTT. It specifies CSVFDRANTGELFF.

This clone was detected only once. This chain connects TRBV4-3 to TRBJ1-2, with D possibly TRBD1 on 6 matching bases. V was clipped by 0 bases and J by 7 bases, with 9 bases between them. Per the germline V gene, CDR1 is LGHNA and CDR2 is YSLEER. The CDR3 runs to 13 residues. CDR3 sequence: CASSQDRGSGYTF. CDR3 nucleotides: TGCGCCAGCAGCCAAGACAGGGGATCTGGCTACACCTTC.

The rearrangement joins TRBV6-1 to TRBJ1-5, with D possibly matching TRBD1 (5 bases). Between the trimmed V and J ends, which lost 3 bases and 4 bases, there was a span of 10 bases. The V gene's germline CDR1 is MNHNS and CDR2 SASEGT. This CDR3 comprises 14 residues. CDR3 loop: CASSERQNNQPQHF. CDR3 bases: TGTGCCAGCAGTGAGAGACAGAATAATCAGCCCCAGCATTTT.

The chain uses TRBV29-1 and TRBJ2-3; 7 bases map to TRBD2. Germline V gives CDR1 SQVTM, CDR2 ANQGSEA. The length of the CDR3 is 15 residues. J lost 6 bases, V lost 4 bases, and 13 bases had no gene match. CDR3 DNA sequence: TGCAGCGTTGGGGCCCCGGCGGGAGTACGGGATACGCAGTATTTT. It yields the protein CSVGAPAGVRDTQYF.

The rearrangement uses TRBV6-8 and TRBJ1-1; no clear D. CDR1 and CDR2 (germline): MNHGY, SAAAGT. The V gene lost 9 bases and the J gene lost 4 bases, with 9 bases spanning the gap. The CDR3 runs 11 residues. The CDR3 DNA reads TGTGCCAGGCGACCCGGCACTGAAGCTTTCTTT. Its protein is CARRPGTEAFF.

The chain is built from TRBV5-8 and TRBJ1-1; D may be TRBD1 (6 bases). Trimming took off 5 bases at V and 5 bases at J, with 7 bases between the two ends. Germline V gene lookup returns CDR1 SGHTS and CDR2 YDEGEE. This CDR3 comprises 11 residues. The CDR3 DNA sequence: TGTGCCAGCAGACAGGGAACTGAAGCTTTCTTT. It translates to CASRQGTEAFF.

In its sample, this clone was seen once. The V and J genes are TRBV12-3 or TRBV12-4 and TRBJ1-6; D remains unclear. V was pared by 1 base and J by 7 bases, with 5 bases between. This CDR3 has 13 residues. The CDR3 DNA reads as TGTGCCAGCAGTTTAGGCAGCAATTCACCCCTCCACTTT. This sequence encodes CASSLGSNSPLHF.

The gene calls are TRBV11-2 and TRBJ2-5, with 9 nucleotides matching TRBD1. CDR1 and CDR2 from the germline V gene are SGHAT and FQNNGV. This CDR3 has 17 residues. V shed 5 bases, J shed 5 bases, and the junction held 15 bases outside the gene matches. The CDR3 sequence is CASSPRGDREVGETQYF. The CDR3 DNA reads TGTGCCAGCAGCCCCCGGGGGGACAGGGAAGTTGGGGAGACCCAGTACTTC. The variable domain in full, completed from reference TRBV11-2 and TRBJ2-5, reads EAGVAQSPRYKIIEKRQSVAFWCNPISGHATLYWYQQILGQGPKLLIQFQNNGVVDDSQLPKDRFSAERLKGVDSTLKIQPAKLEDSAVYLCASSPRGDREVGETQYFGPGTRLLVL.

The CDR3, as DNA: TGTGCCAGCGGAGACGACCTTGATGATGAAAAACTGTTTTTT. This translates into CASGDDLDDEKLFF. The V and J genes are TRBV28 and TRBJ1-4; no clear D. The ends were cut back, 8 bases at V and 6 bases at J, with 16 bases in the middle. The germline V gene has CDR1 MDHEN and CDR2 SYDVKM. This CDR3 is built from 14 residues.

V usage is TRBV19 and J usage is TRBJ1-4, with a weak D call TRBD1 (6 bases). Germline lookup yields CDR1 LNHDA and CDR2 SQIVND (reference sequence). V was clipped by 8 bases and J by 8 bases, with 27 bases between them. The CDR3 is 17 residues long. The CDR3 loop is CASCGQRISNRAEKLFF. In nucleotides, the CDR3 is TGTGCCAGTTGCGGACAGCGGATCTCTAACAGGGCCGAAAAACTGTTTTTT.

The rearrangement uses TRBV5-1 and TRBJ1-1; possible D gene TRBD1, 6 bases. There are 13 residues in the CDR3. V was trimmed by 2 bases and J by 4 bases, leaving 9 bases between them. Per germline, CDR1 SGHRS and CDR2 YFSETQ. CDR3 sequence: CASSLGGVTEAFF. In DNA, the CDR3 is TGCGCCAGCAGCTTAGGGGGAGTCACTGAAGCTTTCTTT.

V is TRBV24-1 and J is TRBJ1-2; perhaps TRBD1 as D (5 bases). The germline V gene has CDR1 KGHDR and CDR2 SFDVKD. Trimming cost V 9 bases and J 4 bases, with 11 bases left between them. The CDR3 has 12 residues. The CDR3 spells CATGDGVYGYTF. The DNA of the CDR3 is TGTGCCACCGGGGACGGAGTCTATGGCTACACCTTC.